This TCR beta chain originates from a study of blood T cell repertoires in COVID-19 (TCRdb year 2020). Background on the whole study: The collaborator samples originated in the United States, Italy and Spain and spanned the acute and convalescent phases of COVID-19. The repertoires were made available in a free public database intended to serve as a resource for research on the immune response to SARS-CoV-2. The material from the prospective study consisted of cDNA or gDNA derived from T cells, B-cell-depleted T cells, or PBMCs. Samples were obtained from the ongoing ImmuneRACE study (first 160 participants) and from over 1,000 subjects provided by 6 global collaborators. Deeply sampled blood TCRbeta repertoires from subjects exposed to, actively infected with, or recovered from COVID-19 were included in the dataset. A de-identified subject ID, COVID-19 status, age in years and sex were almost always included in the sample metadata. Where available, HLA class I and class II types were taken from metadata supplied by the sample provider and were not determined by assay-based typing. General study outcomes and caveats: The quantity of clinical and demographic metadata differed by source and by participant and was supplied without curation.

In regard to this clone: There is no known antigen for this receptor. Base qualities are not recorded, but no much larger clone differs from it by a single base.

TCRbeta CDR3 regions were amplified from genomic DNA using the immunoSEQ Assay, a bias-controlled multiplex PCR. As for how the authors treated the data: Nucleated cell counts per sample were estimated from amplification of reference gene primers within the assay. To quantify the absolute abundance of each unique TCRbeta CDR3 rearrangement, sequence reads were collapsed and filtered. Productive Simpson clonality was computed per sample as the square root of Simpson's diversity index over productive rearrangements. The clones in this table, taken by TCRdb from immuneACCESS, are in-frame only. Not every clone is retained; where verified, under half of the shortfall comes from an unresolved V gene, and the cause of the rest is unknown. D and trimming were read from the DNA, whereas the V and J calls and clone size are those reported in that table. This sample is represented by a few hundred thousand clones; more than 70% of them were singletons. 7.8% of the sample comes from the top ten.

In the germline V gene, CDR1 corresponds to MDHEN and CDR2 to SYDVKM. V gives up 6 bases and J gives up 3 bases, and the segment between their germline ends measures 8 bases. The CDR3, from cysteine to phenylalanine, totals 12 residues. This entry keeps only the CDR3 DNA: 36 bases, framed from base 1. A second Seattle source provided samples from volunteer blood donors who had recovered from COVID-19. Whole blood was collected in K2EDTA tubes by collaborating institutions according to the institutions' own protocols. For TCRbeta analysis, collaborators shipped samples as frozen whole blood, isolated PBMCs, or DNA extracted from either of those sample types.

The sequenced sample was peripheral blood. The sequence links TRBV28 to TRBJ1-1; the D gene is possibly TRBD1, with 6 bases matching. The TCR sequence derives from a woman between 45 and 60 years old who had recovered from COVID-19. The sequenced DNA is TGTGCCAGCAGCAGGGGCCACACTGAAGCTTTCTTT. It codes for CASSRGHTEAFF.